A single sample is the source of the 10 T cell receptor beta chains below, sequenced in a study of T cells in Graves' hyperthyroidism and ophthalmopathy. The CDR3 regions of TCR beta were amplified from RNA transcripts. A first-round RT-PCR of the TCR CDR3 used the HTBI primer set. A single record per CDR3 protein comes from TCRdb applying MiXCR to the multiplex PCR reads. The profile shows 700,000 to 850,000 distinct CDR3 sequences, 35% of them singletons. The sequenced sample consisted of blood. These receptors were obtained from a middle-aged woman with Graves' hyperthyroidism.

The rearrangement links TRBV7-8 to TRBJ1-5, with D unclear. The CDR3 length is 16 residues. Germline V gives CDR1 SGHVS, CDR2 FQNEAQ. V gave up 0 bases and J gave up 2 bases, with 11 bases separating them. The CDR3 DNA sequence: TGTGCCAGCAGCTTAGCCAGGATACGGGGCAATCAGCCCCAGCATTTT. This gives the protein CASSLARIRGNQPQHF. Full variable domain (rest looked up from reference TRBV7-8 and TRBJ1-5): GAGVSQSPRYKVAKRGQDVALRCDPISGHVSLFWYQQALGQGPEFLTYFQNEAQLDKSGLPSDRFFAERPEGSVSTLKIQRTQQEDSAVYLCASSLARIRGNQPQHFGDGTRLSIL.

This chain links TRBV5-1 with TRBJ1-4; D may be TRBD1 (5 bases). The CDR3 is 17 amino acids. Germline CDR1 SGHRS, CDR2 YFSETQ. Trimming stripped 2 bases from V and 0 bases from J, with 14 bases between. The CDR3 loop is CASSFDSSDATNEKLFF. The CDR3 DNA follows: TGCGCCAGCAGCTTCGACAGTAGTGACGCAACTAATGAAAAACTGTTTTTT.

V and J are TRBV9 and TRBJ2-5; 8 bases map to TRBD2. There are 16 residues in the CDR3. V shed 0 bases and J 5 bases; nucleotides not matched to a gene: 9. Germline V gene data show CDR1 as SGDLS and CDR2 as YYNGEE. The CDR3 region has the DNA TGTGCCAGCAGCGTAGAGGGGACGGGGGGGCAGGAGACCCAGTACTTC. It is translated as CASSVEGTGGQETQYF.

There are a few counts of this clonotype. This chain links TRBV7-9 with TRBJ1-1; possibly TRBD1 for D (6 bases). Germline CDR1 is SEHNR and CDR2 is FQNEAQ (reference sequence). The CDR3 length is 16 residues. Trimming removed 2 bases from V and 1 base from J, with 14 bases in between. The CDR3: CASSLFRTVQNTEAFF. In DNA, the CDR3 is TGTGCCAGCAGCTTATTTAGGACAGTACAGAACACTGAAGCTTTCTTT. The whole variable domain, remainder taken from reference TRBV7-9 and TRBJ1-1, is DTGVSQNPRHKITKRGQNVTFRCDPISEHNRLYWYRQTLGQGPEFLTYFQNEAQLEKSRLLSDRFSAERPKGSFSTLEIQRTEQGDSAMYLCASSLFRTVQNTEAFFGQGTRLTVV.

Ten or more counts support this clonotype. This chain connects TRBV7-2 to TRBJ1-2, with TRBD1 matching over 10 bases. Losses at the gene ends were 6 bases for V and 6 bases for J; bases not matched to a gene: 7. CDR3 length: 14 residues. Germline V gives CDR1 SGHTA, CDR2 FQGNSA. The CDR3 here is CASRRDGTGDGYTF. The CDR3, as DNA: TGTGCCAGCAGACGGGACGGGACAGGGGATGGCTACACCTTC.

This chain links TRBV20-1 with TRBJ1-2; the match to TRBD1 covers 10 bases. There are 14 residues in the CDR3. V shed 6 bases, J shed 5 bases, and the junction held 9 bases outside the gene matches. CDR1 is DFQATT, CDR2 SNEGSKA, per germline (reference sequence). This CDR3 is CSALSTGGGYGYTF. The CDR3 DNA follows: TGCAGTGCCTTATCGACAGGGGGCGGGTATGGCTACACCTTC.

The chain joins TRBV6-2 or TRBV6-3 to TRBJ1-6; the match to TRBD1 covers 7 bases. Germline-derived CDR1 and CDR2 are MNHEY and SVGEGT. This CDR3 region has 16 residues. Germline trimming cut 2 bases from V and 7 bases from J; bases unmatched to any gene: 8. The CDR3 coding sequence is TGTGCCAGCAGTTACCCCCGACAGGGAGGGAATTCACCCCTCCACTTT. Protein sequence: CASSYPRQGGNSPLHF.

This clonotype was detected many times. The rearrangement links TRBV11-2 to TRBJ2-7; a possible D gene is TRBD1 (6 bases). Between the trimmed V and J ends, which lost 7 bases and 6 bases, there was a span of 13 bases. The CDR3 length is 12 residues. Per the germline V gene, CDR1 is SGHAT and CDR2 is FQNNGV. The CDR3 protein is CASNQQGGEQYF. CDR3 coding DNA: TGTGCCAGCAACCAACAGGGTGGCGAGCAGTACTTC.

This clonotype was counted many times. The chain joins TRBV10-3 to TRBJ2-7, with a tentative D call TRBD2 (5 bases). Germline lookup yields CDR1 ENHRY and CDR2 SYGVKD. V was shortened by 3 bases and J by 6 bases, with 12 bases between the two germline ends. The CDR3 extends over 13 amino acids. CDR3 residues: CAISESLAGEQYF. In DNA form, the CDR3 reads TGTGCCATCAGTGAAAGCCTAGCAGGCGAGCAGTACTTC.

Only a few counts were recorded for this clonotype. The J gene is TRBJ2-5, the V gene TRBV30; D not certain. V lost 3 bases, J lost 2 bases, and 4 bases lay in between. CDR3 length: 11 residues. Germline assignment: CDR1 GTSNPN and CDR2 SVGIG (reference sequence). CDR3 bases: TGTGCCTGGAGCGGACAAGAGACCCAGTACTTC. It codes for CAWSGQETQYF.